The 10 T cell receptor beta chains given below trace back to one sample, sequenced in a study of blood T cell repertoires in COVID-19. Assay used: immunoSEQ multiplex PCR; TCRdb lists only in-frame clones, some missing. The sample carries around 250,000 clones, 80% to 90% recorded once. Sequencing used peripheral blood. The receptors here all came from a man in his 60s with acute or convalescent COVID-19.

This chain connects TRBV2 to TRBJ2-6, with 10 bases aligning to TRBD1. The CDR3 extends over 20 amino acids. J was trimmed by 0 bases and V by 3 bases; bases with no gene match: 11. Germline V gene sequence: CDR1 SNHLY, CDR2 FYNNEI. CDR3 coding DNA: TGTGCCAGCAGTGATGTCGGGACAGGGGTACTTAGCTCTGGGGCCAACGTCCTGACTTTC. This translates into CASSDVGTGVLSSGANVLTF.

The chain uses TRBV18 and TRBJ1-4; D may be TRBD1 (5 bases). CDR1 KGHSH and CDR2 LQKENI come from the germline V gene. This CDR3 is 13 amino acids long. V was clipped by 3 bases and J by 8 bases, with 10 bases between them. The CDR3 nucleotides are TGTGCCAGCTCACCGCAGGGAGGCGAAAAACTGTTTTTT. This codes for CASSPQGGEKLFF.

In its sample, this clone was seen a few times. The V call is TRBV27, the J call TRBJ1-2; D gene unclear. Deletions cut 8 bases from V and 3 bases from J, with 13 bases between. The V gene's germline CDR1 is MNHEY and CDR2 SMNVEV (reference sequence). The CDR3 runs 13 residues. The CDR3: CASSAGMDYGYTF. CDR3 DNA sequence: TGTGCCAGCTCTGCGGGAATGGACTATGGCTACACCTTC.

The CDR3 DNA sequence: TGTGCCATCAGTGAGTCCCCTTCTGGGACAGGGTTCTTCATGAACACTGAAGCTTTCTTT. As protein: CAISESPSGTGFFMNTEAFF. The gene calls are TRBV10-3 and TRBJ1-1; 9 bases are a match to TRBD1. The trim removed 0 bases at V and 0 bases at J, leaving 14 bases unmatched. Germline CDR1 and CDR2: ENHRY and SYGVKD. This CDR3 has 20 amino acids.

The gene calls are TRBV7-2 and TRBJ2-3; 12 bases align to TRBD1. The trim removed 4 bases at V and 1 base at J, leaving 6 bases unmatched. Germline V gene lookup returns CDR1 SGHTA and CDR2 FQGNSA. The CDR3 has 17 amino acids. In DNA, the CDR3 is TGTGCCAGCAGCTCCCGGGGGACAGGGGGCCGCACAGATACGCAGTATTTT. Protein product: CASSSRGTGGRTDTQYF.

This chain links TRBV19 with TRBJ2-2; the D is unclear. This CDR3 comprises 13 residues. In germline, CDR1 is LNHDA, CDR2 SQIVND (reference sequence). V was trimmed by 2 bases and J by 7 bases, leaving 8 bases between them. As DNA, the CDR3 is TGTGCCAGTAGTATATCCCCCCTCGGGGAGCTGTTTTTT. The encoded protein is CASSISPLGELFF.

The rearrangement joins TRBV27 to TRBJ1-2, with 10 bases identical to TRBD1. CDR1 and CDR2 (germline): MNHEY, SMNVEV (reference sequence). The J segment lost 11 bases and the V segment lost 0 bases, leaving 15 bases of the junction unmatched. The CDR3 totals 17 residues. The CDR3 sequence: CASSLSNLPRDRGAYTF. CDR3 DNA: TGTGCCAGCAGTTTATCGAACCTTCCCCGGGACAGGGGTGCTTACACCTTC.

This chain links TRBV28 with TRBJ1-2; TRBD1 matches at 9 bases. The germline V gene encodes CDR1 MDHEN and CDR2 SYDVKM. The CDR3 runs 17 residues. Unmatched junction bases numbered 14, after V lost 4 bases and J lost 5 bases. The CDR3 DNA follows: TGTGCCAGCAGTTCCAATTCTTTGGGACAGGGTCTTTATGGCTACACCTTC. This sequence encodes CASSSNSLGQGLYGYTF.

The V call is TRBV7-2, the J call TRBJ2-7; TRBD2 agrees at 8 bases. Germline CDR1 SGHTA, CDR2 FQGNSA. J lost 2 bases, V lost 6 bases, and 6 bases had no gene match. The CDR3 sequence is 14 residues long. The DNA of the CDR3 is TGTGCCAGCAGTCCATCGGGGGGGCCCTACGAGCAGTACTTC. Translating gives CASSPSGGPYEQYF.

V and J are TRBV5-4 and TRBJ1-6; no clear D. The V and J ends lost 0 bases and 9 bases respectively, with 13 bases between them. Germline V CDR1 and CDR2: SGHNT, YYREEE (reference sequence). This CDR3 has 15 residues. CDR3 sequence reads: CASSLGGGRGSPLHF. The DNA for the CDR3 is TGTGCCAGCAGCTTGGGCGGTGGTCGTGGTTCACCCCTCCACTTT.